These 5 T cell receptor beta chains were sequenced from one sample in a study of cytomegalovirus exposure and HLA in healthy donors. Researchers ran the PCR with 60 Vbeta and 13 Jbeta primers. The table came from immunoSEQ multiplex PCR; TCRdb's copy has only in-frame clones and leaves some out. The data show around 110,000 clones, approximately 80% seen once. Source material: PBMCs. These receptors came from a man aged 60 to 69 in good health and CMV-seronegative.

V usage is TRBV18 and J usage is TRBJ1-1; 8 positions agree with TRBD1. The CDR3 length is 15 residues. V trimming: 6 bases; J trimming: 4 bases; junction bases outside the gene matches: 10. Germline assignment: CDR1 KGHSH and CDR2 LQKENI. The DNA of the CDR3 is TGTGCCAGCTCCCCAGCGACAGGGGTGGGCACTGAAGCTTTCTTT. This sequence encodes CASSPATGVGTEAFF.

This CDR3 is CASSAGQGYEKLFF. CDR3 coding DNA: TGCGCCAGCAGCGCGGGACAGGGTTATGAAAAACTGTTTTTT. The chain combines TRBV5-1 with TRBJ1-4, with 9 bases lining up with TRBD1. Germline V gene lookup returns CDR1 SGHRS and CDR2 YFSETQ. There are 14 residues in the CDR3. With V trimmed by 4 bases and J by 6 bases, 4 bases remained unmatched.

This clone has a single count. The chain employs TRBV15 and TRBJ2-7; TRBD2 aligns across 7 bases. V shed 3 bases and J 2 bases; nucleotides not matched to a gene: 4. The CDR3 is 14 amino acids. CDR1 is LNHNV, CDR2 YYDKDF, per germline (reference sequence). The CDR3 DNA reads as TGTGCCACCAGCAGGGAGCGGGGAACCTACGAGCAGTACGTC. Encoded protein: CATSRERGTYEQYV.

This rearrangement joins TRBV7-8 to TRBJ2-5; 7 bases map to TRBD1. This CDR3 contains 14 residues. The germline V gene has CDR1 SGHVS and CDR2 FQNEAQ. The V segment lost 2 bases and the J segment 7 bases; nucleotides outside the gene matches: 7. This CDR3 reads CASSLTGTVGTQYF. CDR3 coding DNA: TGTGCCAGCAGCTTAACCGGGACAGTTGGGACCCAGTACTTC.

This clone was observed once. The chain links TRBV4-1 to TRBJ1-2; tentative D call: TRBD1 (6 bases). Deletions cut 1 base from V and 4 bases from J, with 13 bases between. The germline V gene has CDR1 MGHRA and CDR2 YSYEKL. The CDR3 covers 15 residues. The CDR3 DNA is TGCGCCAGCAGCCAAGCTCTCCGGGACACCTATGGCTACACCTTC. Translated, it gives CASSQALRDTYGYTF.